This entry lists 17 T cell receptor beta chains sequenced from one sample in a study of CD8+CD57+ T cells in acquired aplastic anemia. Patients included in sequencing had previously demonstrated CD8+CD57+ cell expansion by flow cytometry. The template used for profiling TCR beta VDJ and CDR3 was genomic DNA. MiXCR was run by TCRdb on the reads, yielding one entry per CDR3 protein. The sample comprises over 150,000 distinct CDR3 sequences, nearly 50% of which are singletons, and approximately 13% rests with the top ten. Material: sorted CD4+, CD8+, or CD8+CD57+ T cells (not recorded which) from PBMCs. These receptors originate from a human donor with aplastic anemia.

Ten or more counts support this clonotype. The chain carries TRBV25-1 and TRBJ1-1, with a possible D match to TRBD1 (6 bases). Germline V CDR1 and CDR2: MGHDK, SYGVNS. V was shortened by 6 bases and J by 2 bases, with 16 bases between the two germline ends. This CDR3 is 15 amino acids long. The CDR3 loop reads CASSAPDRTNTEAFF. The CDR3 DNA follows: TGTGCCAGCAGCGCTCCCGACAGGACTAACACTGAAGCTTTCTTT.

The genes are TRBV6-2 or TRBV6-3 and TRBJ2-7, with D perhaps matching TRBD1 or TRBD2 (6 bases each). The CDR3 totals 16 residues. The germline V and J ends were trimmed by 2 bases and 3 bases, with 17 bases remaining between them. Per germline, CDR1 MNHEY and CDR2 SVGEGT. Here the CDR3 reads CASSYPATRGHYEQYF. The DNA for the CDR3 is TGTGCCAGCAGTTACCCGGCGACTCGGGGGCACTACGAGCAGTACTTC.

The rearrangement links TRBV2 to TRBJ1-1, with D unresolved. V lost 7 bases, J lost 5 bases, and 17 bases lay in between. Germline CDR1 reads SNHLY; CDR2 reads FYNNEI. This CDR3 is 14 amino acids long. The CDR3: CASINTGRDTEAFF. In DNA form, the CDR3 reads TGTGCCAGCATTAACACTGGGAGGGATACTGAAGCTTTCTTT.

This clonotype showed up just a few times. The chain uses TRBV15 and TRBJ2-7; no firm D call. There are 16 residues in the CDR3. Trimming removed 0 bases at V and 4 bases at J, with 16 bases between. Germline V gives CDR1 LNHNV, CDR2 YYDKDF (reference sequence). CDR3 sequence (DNA): TGTGCCACCAGCAGAGATAGATCCGCTCTACTTTACGAGCAGTACTTC. It yields the protein CATSRDRSALLYEQYF.

This clonotype was seen a single time. The chain combines TRBV20-1 with TRBJ1-5; D is unclear. V lost 3 bases to trimming and J lost 7 bases, with 10 bases between them. The CDR3 extends over 12 amino acids. Per germline, CDR1 DFQATT and CDR2 SNEGSKA (reference sequence). The CDR3 protein is CSARRAGQPQHF. Here the CDR3 DNA reads TGCAGTGCTAGGAGGGCGGGACAGCCCCAGCATTTT.

V is TRBV15 and J is TRBJ2-1, with 12 bases lining up with TRBD2. CDR3 length: 17 residues. Looked up from germline, CDR1 is LNHNV and CDR2 is YYDKDF (reference sequence). V was clipped by 5 bases and J by 2 bases; unmatched bases: 7. Here the CDR3 DNA reads TGTGCCACCAGCTCCGGACTAGCGGGAACGGCCTACAATGAGCAGTTCTTC. Its translation: CATSSGLAGTAYNEQFF. Together with reference TRBV15 and TRBJ2-1, the CDR3 gives the full variable domain: DAMVIQNPRYQVTQFGKPVTLSCSQTLNHNVMYWYQQKSSQAPKLLFHYYDKDFNNEADTPDNFQSRRPNTSFCFLDIRSPGLGDTAMYLCATSSGLAGTAYNEQFFGPGTRLTVL.

The chain carries TRBV12-3 or TRBV12-4 and TRBJ2-1; 8 bases line up with TRBD2. V shed 6 bases, J shed 10 bases, and the junction held 8 bases outside the gene matches. This CDR3 has 13 amino acids. This CDR3 reads CASSVEGLGEQFF. In nucleotides, the CDR3 is TGTGCCAGCAGCGTCGAGGGACTAGGGGAGCAGTTCTTC.

This chain uses TRBV19 with TRBJ2-5, with D maybe TRBD1 (6 bases). Per germline, CDR1 LNHDA and CDR2 SQIVND (reference sequence). The V gene lost 4 bases and the J gene lost 2 bases, with 11 bases spanning the gap. This CDR3 comprises 14 residues. CDR3 nucleotide sequence: TGTGCCAGTAGTACCGACAGGTTACAAGAGACCCAGTACTTC. It translates to CASSTDRLQETQYF.

This clonotype was recorded at least ten times. This rearrangement joins TRBV2 to TRBJ2-3; 8 nucleotides align to TRBD2. This CDR3 region has 15 residues. V shed 6 bases and J 2 bases; nucleotides not matched to a gene: 7. CDR1 SNHLY and CDR2 FYNNEI come from the germline V gene. The CDR3 region is CASRTGGAHTDTQYF. The CDR3 DNA follows: TGTGCCAGCAGAACCGGGGGGGCCCACACAGATACGCAGTATTTT.

This clonotype was counted ten times or more. The chain couples TRBV4-2 to TRBJ2-2; D gene unclear. Trimming removed 0 bases at V and 4 bases at J, with 12 bases between. The germline V gene has CDR1 LGHNA and CDR2 YNFKEQ. The CDR3 sequence is 16 residues long. CDR3 loop: CASSQEPGSTTGELFF. The CDR3 nucleotides read TGTGCCAGCAGCCAAGAGCCGGGTTCAACCACCGGGGAGCTGTTTTTT.

This sequence joins TRBV9 and TRBJ2-7; TRBD1 agrees at 9 bases. The length of the CDR3 is 15 residues. Unmatched junction bases numbered 8, after V lost 2 bases and J lost 5 bases. CDR1 is SGDLS and CDR2 is YYNGEE in the germline V gene. CDR3 region: CASSVGTGSTDEQYF. CDR3 DNA: TGTGCCAGCAGCGTTGGGACAGGGAGTACCGACGAGCAGTACTTC.

The chain joins TRBV5-1 to TRBJ2-3; D is undetermined. V lost 0 bases and J lost 1, with 9 bases in between. The CDR3 contains 15 residues. CDR1 is SGHRS and CDR2 is YFSETQ in the germline V gene. CDR3 coding DNA: TGCGCCAGCAGCTTGGGACACAAAGGCACAGATACGCAGTATTTT. It specifies CASSLGHKGTDTQYF.

The CDR3 DNA reads TGTGCCAGTAGGAACAGGGGGCGGACAGATACGCAGTATTTT. This gives the protein CASRNRGRTDTQYF. This sequence joins TRBV19 and TRBJ2-3, with TRBD1 identical over 9 bases. Germline CDR1 reads LNHDA; CDR2 reads SQIVND (reference sequence). V lost 6 bases and J lost 3; bases outside the gene matches: 4. The CDR3 has 14 residues. Full variable domain (outside the CDR3, taken from reference TRBV19 and TRBJ2-3): DGGITQSPKYLFRKEGQNVTLSCEQNLNHDAMYWYRQDPGQGLRLIYYSQIVNDFQKGDIAEGYSVSREKKESFPLTVTSAQKNPTAFYLCASRNRGRTDTQYFGPGTRLTVL.

This clonotype has a handful of counts. The rearrangement links TRBV19 to TRBJ1-1; D gene ambiguous. This CDR3 has 13 amino acids. V dropped 3 bases and J dropped 5 bases, with 10 bases sitting between them. In germline, CDR1 is LNHDA, CDR2 SQIVND (reference sequence). CDR3 sequence reads: CASSIRGGTEAFF. CDR3 coding DNA: TGTGCCAGTAGTATCCGGGGTGGGACTGAAGCTTTCTTT.

This clonotype has ten or more counts. The CDR3 region is CASETGDSYNEQFF. CDR3 DNA: TGCGCCAGTGAAACAGGGGACTCCTACAATGAGCAGTTCTTC. The chain joins TRBV5-1 to TRBJ2-1, with 7 bases matching TRBD1. This CDR3 is built from 14 residues. Germline V gives CDR1 SGHRS, CDR2 YFSETQ. With 8 bases clipped from V and 0 bases from J, the junction kept 5 bases outside the gene matches.

This clonotype was counted a few times. The CDR3 bases are TGTGCCAGCAGTGAGTCGGTCGTCTATGGCGAGCAGTACTTC. Its protein product is CASSESVVYGEQYF. The chain links TRBV2 to TRBJ2-7; D gene uncertain. CDR1 is SNHLY and CDR2 is FYNNEI in the germline V gene. Trimming stripped 3 bases from V and 6 bases from J, with 15 bases between. This CDR3 is built from 14 residues.

This clonotype was recorded at least ten times. The chain uses TRBV19 and TRBJ2-5; D is ambiguous. There are 19 residues in the CDR3. Trimming removed 11 bases from V and 2 bases from J, with 33 bases in between. The germline CDR1 and CDR2 sequences are LNHDA and SQIVND (reference sequence). CDR3 loop: CASSSMLVNKYGTQETQYF. CDR3 DNA: TGTGCCTCCAGTAGTATGCTGGTGAACAAATACGGCACGCAAGAGACCCAGTACTTC.